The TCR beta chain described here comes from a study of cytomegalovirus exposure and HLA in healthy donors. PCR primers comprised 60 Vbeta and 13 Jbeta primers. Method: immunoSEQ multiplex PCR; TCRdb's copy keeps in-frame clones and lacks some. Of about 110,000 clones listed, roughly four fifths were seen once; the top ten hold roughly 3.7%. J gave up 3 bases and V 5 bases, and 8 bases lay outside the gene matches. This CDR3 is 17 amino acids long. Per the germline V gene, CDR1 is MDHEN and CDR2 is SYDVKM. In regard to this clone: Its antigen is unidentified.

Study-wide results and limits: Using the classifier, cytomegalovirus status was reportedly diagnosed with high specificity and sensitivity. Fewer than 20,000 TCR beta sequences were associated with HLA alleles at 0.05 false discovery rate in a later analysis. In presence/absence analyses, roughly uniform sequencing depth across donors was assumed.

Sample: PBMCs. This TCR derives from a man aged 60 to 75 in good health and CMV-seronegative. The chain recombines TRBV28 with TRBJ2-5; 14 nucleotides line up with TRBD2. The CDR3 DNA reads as TGTGCCAGCAGTGTCTCACCGGGACTAGCGGGGGAAGAGACCCAGTACTTC. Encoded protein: CASSVSPGLAGEETQYF.